This TCR beta chain was obtained from a study of early T cells in non-severe SARS-CoV-2 infection. Whole-study context: Whole-blood bulk RNA, unsorted, was sequenced, and chains were unpaired. Study outcomes and limitations: Reliance on VDJdb matching favored anti-spike CD8 responses; private and CD4 specificities were missed.

Unique molecular identifiers were affixed to single, distinct cDNA molecules. TCRdb reanalysed the 5' RACE reads using MiXCR and keeps one entry per CDR3 protein. The repertoire holds some 30,000 distinct CDR3 sequences, with around 6% as singletons. CDR3 size: 12 residues. The germline V gene encodes CDR1 LGHDT and CDR2 YNNKEL (reference sequence). This clonotype appeared many times. The antigen is not known. A junction boundary mismatches the germline segment, possibly from a read error. The sample was whole blood. The V gene is TRBV3-1, the J gene TRBJ1-1; D unclear. This TCR came from an adult who was a healthcare worker with PCR-confirmed SARS-CoV-2 infection or an uninfected control (not recorded which). In DNA, the CDR3 is TGTGCCAGCAGCCAAGTGAAGGGCACCTACCTGTTT. It encodes CASSQVKGTYLF. Looking up the rest from reference TRBV3-1 and TRBJ1-1 gives the full variable domain: DTAVSQTPKYLVTQMGNDKSIKCEQNLGHDTMYWYKQDSKKFLKIMFSYNNKELIINETVPNRFSPKSPDKAHLNLHINSLELGDSAVYFCASSQVKGTYLFGQGTRLTVV.